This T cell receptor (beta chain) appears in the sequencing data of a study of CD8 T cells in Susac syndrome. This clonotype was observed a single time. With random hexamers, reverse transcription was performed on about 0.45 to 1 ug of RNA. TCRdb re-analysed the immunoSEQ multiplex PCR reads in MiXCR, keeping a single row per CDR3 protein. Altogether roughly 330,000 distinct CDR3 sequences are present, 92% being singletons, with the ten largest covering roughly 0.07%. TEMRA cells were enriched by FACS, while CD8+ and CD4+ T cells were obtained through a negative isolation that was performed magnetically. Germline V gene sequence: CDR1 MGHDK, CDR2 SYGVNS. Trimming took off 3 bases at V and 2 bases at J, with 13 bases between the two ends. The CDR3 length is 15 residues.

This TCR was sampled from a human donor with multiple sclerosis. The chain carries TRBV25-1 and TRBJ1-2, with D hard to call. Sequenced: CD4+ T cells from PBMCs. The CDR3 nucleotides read TGTGCCAGCAGTGAGATGACCGCCGCGAACTATGGCTACACCTTC. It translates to CASSEMTAANYGYTF.